Listed below are T cell receptor beta chains from one sample, sequenced in a study of shared clonotypes between healthy human individuals. The repertoire was sequenced with immunoSEQ multiplex PCR; TCRdb's copy has only in-frame clones and lacks some. The table has millions of clones, around 90% seen once. The sequencing sample was made of naive CD4+ T cells sorted from blood. The receptors here all came from a man between 18 and 35 years old in good health. The CDR3 runs from the conserved cysteine through the conserved F or W. A D gene is named only where the DNA matches it firmly. Size is stated for part of the rows, as once, few or many counts, or as a class when the clone is expanded.

>-|TRBV30|TRBJ2-3|TRBD2
TGTGCCTGGAGCGGACTAGCGGGAGTTACAGATACGCAGTATTTT
CAWSGLAGVTDTQYF
>-|TRBV28|TRBJ1-1|TRBD1
TGTGCCAGCAGTTTGCCGGGACAGGGATGGAAGTGGGGAAACACTGAAGCTTTCTTT
CASSLPGQGWKWGNTEAFF
>-|TRBV5-5|TRBJ1-1|TRBD1
TGTGCCAGCAGCCAAGGCGGGACAGGGTGGACTGAAGCTTTCTTT
CASSQGGTGWTEAFF
>-|TRBV23-1|TRBJ2-7|-
TGCGCCAGCAGTCATGGGCAGGGATCCTACGAGCAGTACTTC
CASSHGQGSYEQYF
>-|TRBV27|TRBJ1-1|-
TGTGCCTCAAGATGGGGGGGTAACACTGAAGCTTTCTTT
CASRWGGNTEAFF
>-|TRBV7-9|TRBJ2-7|TRBD1
TGTGCCAGCAGCGCCCGACCGGGACAGGGTTGGGGATCCTACGAGCAGTACTTC
CASSARPGQGWGSYEQYF
>-|TRBV5-1|TRBJ1-3|TRBD1
TGCGCCAGCAGCGAAATCTCCGGGACAGGGGGCGGAAACACCATATATTTT
CASSEISGTGGGNTIYF
>-|TRBV18|TRBJ1-4|-
TGTGCCAGCTCGGACAGCGTTAATGAAAAACTGTTTTTT
CASSDSVNEKLFF
>-|TRBV30|TRBJ2-1|-
TGTGCCTGGAGTGTACGTGATGAGCAGTTCTTC
CAWSVRDEQFF
>few|TRBV9|TRBJ1-1|-
TGTGCCAGCAGCGTAGATCTACTGAACACTGAAGCTTTCTTT
CASSVDLLNTEAFF
>-|TRBV6-1|TRBJ1-4|-
TGTGCCAGCAGTGGGGGAACTAATGAAAAACTGTTTTTT
CASSGGTNEKLFF
>-|TRBV5-5|TRBJ1-2|TRBD1
TGTGCCAGCAGCAGGGACAGCGCTAACTATGGCTACACCTTC
CASSRDSANYGYTF
>once|TRBV6-5|TRBJ1-6|-
TGTGCCAGCAGTAGGGGACAACATAATTCACCCCTCCACTTT
CASSRGQHNSPLHF
>-|TRBV5-1|TRBJ2-5|-
TGCGCCAGCAAGGCCCTAGACGGAGAGACCCAGTACTTC
CASKALDGETQYF
>-|TRBV7-9|TRBJ1-2|-
TGTGCCAGCAGCTTAGCGCTAACCGACCCCTCTTATGGCTACACCTTC
CASSLALTDPSYGYTF
>once|TRBV7-6|TRBJ2-5|TRBD2
TGTGCCAGCAGCTTTACCGGGACTAGCGGGATGGGGGAGACCCAGTACTTC
CASSFTGTSGMGETQYF
>few|TRBV13|TRBJ1-6|-
TGTGCCAGCCTTTCGACAGCGGGGCATTCACCCCTCCACTTT
CASLSTAGHSPLHF
>-|TRBV6-1|TRBJ2-1|-
TGTGCCAGCAGTGTCAGGGTAGGGGGTTTGGATGAGCAGTTCTTC
CASSVRVGGLDEQFF
>-|TRBV2|TRBJ1-1|-
TGTGCCAGCAGTGAAGAAAGAGGAGGGGGTGAGGACACTGAAGCTTTCTTT
CASSEERGGGEDTEAFF
>few|TRBV7-9|TRBJ1-1|-
TGTGCCAGCAGCCTACCCGGGACGGTTCGCACTGAAGCTTTCTTT
CASSLPGTVRTEAFF
>-|TRBV12-5|TRBJ1-1|-
TGTGCTAGTGGTACCCTACCGTGGGCGAACACTGAAGCTTTCTTT
CASGTLPWANTEAFF
>-|TRBV5-6|TRBJ2-2|-
TGTGCCAGCAGCCAGGCCGGGGAGCTGTTTTTT
CASSQAGELFF
>once|TRBV30|TRBJ1-1|-
TGTGCCTGGACCATAAAGGGAGTAGGTAGGGTCACTGAAGCTTTCTTT
CAWTIKGVGRVTEAFF
>-|TRBV6-6|TRBJ1-2|-
TGTGCCAGCAGTGCTAAGGGGGGGGGCTACACCTTC
CASSAKGGGYTF
>once|TRBV27|TRBJ2-5|-
TGTGCCAGCAGTTTTAACCGAGAGACCCAGTACTTC
CASSFNRETQYF